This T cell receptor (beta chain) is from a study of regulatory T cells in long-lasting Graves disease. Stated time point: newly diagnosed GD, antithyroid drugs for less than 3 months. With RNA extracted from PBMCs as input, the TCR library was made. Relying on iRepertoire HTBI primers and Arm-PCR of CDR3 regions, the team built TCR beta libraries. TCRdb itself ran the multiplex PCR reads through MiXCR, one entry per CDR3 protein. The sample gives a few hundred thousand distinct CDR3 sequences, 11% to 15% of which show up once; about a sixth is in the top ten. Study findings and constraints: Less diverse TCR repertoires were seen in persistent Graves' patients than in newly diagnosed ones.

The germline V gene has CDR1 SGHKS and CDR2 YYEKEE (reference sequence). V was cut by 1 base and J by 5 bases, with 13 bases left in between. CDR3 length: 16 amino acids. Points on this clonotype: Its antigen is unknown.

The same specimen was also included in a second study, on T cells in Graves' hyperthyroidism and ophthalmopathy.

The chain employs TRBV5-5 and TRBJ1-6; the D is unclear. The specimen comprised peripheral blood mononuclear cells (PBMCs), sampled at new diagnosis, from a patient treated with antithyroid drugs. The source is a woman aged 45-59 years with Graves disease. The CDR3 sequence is CASSLRSQRDNSPLHF. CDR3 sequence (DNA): TGTGCCAGCAGCTTGAGGTCCCAGAGAGATAATTCACCCCTCCACTTT.